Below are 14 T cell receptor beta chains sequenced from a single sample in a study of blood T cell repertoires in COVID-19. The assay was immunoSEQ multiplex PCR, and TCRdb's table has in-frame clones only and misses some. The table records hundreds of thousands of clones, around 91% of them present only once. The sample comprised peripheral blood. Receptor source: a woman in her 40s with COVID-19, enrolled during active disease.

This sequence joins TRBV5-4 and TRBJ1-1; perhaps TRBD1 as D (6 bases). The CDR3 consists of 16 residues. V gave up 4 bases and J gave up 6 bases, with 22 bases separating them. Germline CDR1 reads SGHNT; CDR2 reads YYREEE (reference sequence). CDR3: CASSRLQGTMGSEAFF. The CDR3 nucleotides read TGTGCCAGCAGCCGTCTCCAGGGGACGATGGGCTCTGAAGCTTTCTTT. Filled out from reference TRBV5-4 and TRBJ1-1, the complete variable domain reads ETGVTQSPTHLIKTRGQQVTLRCSSQSGHNTVSWYQQALGQGPQFIFQYYREEENGRGNFPPRFSGLQFPNYSSELNVNALELDDSALYLCASSRLQGTMGSEAFFGQGTRLTVV.

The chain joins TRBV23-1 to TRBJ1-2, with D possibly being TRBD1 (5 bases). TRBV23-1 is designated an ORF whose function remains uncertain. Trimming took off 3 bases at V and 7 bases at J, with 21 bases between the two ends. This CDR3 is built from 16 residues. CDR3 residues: CASSHHIQVQGGGYTF. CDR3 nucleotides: TGCGCCAGCAGTCACCATATTCAGGTGCAGGGAGGTGGCTACACCTTC.

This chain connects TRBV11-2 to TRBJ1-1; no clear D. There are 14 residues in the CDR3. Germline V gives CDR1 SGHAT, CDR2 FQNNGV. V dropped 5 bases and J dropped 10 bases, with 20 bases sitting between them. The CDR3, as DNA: TGTGCCAGCAGCCCAGTGGCGGGTTTCGATGTAGCTTTCTTT. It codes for CASSPVAGFDVAFF.

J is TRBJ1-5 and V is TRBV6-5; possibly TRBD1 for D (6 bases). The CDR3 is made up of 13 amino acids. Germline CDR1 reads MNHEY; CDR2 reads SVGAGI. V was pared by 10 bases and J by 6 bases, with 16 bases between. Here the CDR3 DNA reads TGTGCCACCGGACAGCCGGCGGTTCAGCCCCAGCATTTT. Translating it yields CATGQPAVQPQHF.

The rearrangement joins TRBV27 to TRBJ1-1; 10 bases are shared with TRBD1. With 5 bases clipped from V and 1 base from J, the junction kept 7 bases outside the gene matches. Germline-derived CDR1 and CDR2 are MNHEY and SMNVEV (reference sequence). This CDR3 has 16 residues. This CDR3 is CASSGDRGRKNTEAFF. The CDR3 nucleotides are TGTGCCAGCAGTGGGGACAGGGGACGTAAGAACACTGAAGCTTTCTTT.

CDR3 in amino acids: CACLGAQGANTEAFF. CDR3 DNA: TGTGCCTGCCTCGGCGCCCAGGGCGCGAACACTGAAGCTTTCTTT. This rearrangement joins TRBV28 to TRBJ1-1; TRBD1 might be the D (5 bases). Germline values: CDR1 MDHEN, CDR2 SYDVKM. V was shortened by 11 bases and J by 1 base, with 20 bases between the two germline ends. The CDR3 covers 15 residues.

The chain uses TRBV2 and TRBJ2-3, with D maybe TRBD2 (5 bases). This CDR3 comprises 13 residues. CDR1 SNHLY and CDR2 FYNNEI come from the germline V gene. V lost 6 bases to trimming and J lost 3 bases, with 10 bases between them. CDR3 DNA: TGTGCCAGCAGGAGAGGGTTAACAGATACGCAGTATTTT. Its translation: CASRRGLTDTQYF.

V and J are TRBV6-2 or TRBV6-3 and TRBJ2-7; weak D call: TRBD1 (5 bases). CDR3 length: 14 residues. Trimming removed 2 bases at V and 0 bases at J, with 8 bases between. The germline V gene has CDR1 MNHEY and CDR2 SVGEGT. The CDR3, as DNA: TGTGCCAGCAGTTACCCGACAGCCTCCTACGAGCAGTACTTC. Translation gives CASSYPTASYEQYF.

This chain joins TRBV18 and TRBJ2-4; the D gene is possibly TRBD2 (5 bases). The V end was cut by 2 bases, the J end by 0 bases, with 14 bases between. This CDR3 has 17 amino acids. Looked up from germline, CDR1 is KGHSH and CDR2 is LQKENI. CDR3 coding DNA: TGTGCCAGCTCACCAGTGAGGGAGCCTCTAGCCAAAAACATTCAGTACTTC. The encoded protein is CASSPVREPLAKNIQYF.

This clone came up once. CDR3 amino acids: CASSPSGEGYTF. The CDR3 DNA reads TGTGCCAGCTCACCATCAGGGGAGGGCTACACCTTC. V gene TRBV18 combines with J gene TRBJ1-2, with D perhaps TRBD1 (6 bases). Germline V gene data show CDR1 as KGHSH and CDR2 as LQKENI. The CDR3 length is 12 residues. V was clipped by 2 bases and J by 8 bases, with 9 bases between them. Together with reference TRBV18 and TRBJ1-2, the CDR3 gives the full variable domain: NAGVMQNPRHLVRRRGQEARLRCSPMKGHSHVYWYRQLPEEGLKFMVYLQKENIIDESGMPKERFSAEFPKEGPSILRIQQVVRGDSAAYFCASSPSGEGYTFGSGTRLTVV.

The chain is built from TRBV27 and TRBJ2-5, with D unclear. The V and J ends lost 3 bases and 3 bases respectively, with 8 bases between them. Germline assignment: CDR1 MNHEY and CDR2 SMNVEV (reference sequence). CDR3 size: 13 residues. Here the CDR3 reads CASSFRGEETQYF. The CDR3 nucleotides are TGTGCCAGCAGTTTTCGCGGTGAAGAGACCCAGTACTTC.

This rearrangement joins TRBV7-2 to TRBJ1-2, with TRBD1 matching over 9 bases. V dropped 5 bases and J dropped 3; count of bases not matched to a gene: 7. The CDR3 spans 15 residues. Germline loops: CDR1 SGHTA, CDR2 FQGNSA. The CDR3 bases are TGTGCCAGCAGCCCAGGGACAGGGAGGGACTATGGCTACACCTTC. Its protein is CASSPGTGRDYGYTF.

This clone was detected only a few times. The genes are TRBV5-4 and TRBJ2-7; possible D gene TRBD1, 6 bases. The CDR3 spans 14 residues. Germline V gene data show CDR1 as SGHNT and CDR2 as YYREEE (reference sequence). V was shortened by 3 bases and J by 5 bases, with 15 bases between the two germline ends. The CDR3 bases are TGTGCCAGCAGCTCCCGACAGGCATCAGACGAGCAGTACTTC. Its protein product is CASSSRQASDEQYF.

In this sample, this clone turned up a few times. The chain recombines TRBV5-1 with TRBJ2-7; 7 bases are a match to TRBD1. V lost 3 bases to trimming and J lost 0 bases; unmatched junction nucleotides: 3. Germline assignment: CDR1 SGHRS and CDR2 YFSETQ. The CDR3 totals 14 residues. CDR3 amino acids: CASSSGQSSYEQYF. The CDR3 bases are TGCGCCAGCAGCTCGGGACAGAGCTCCTACGAGCAGTACTTC.